The TCR beta chain under discussion was sequenced for a study of blood T cell repertoires in COVID-19. As for the study in general: Whether acute or convalescent, the COVID-19 samples came from the United States, Italy and Spain. From T cells, B-cell-depleted T cells, or PBMCs came the material, which was cDNA or gDNA.

Germline V gives CDR1 LNHNV, CDR2 YYDKDF (reference sequence). This CDR3 contains 17 residues. V dropped 3 bases and J dropped 0; count of bases not matched to a gene: 8. Under the authors' procedure: How many nucleated cells were present was estimated from reference gene primer amplification. Here immunoSEQ multiplex PCR was the method, and the copy in TCRdb shows in-frame clones only, minus some. For V, J and clone size, that table is used; D and trimming come from the DNA. The sample holds under 300,000 clones, around 85% seen once. This sequence joins TRBV15 and TRBJ1-3, with 7 nucleotides matching TRBD1. This sequence originates from a woman of 80 years or more with acute or convalescent COVID-19. Sequenced: peripheral blood. The CDR3 nucleotides are TGTGCCACCAGCAGGAACAGGGGAAATACCTCTGGAAACACCATATATTTT. It translates to CATSRNRGNTSGNTIYF. The variable domain in full, with the rest retrieved from reference TRBV15 and TRBJ1-3, is DAMVIQNPRYQVTQFGKPVTLSCSQTLNHNVMYWYQQKSSQAPKLLFHYYDKDFNNEADTPDNFQSRRPNTSFCFLDIRSPGLGDTAMYLCATSRNRGNTSGNTIYFGEGSWLTVV.